These 9 T cell receptor beta chains came from one sample sequenced in a study of T-cell reconstitution after alpha-beta-depleted transplantation in children. The TCRbeta library was prepared with unique molecular identifiers. From the PCR reads, TCRdb called clonotypes with MiXCR, one entry per CDR3 protein. This table has over 90,000 distinct CDR3 sequences, over 6% appearing once. The sequencing here drew on PBMCs, taken before TCRalphabeta/CD19-depleted stem cell transplant. The receptors derive from a boy between 2 and 10 years old with acute lymphoblastic leukemia, due to receive a stem cell transplant.

There are a few counts of this clonotype. The rearrangement joins TRBV20-1 to TRBJ2-3, with 7 bases lining up with TRBD1. The CDR3 spans 14 residues. The ends lost 2 bases at V and 3 bases at J; junction bases unmatched: 5. The germline V gene encodes CDR1 DFQATT and CDR2 SNEGSKA (reference sequence). The CDR3, as DNA: TGCAGTGCTAGAACAGGGGCTAAAACAGATACGCAGTATTTT. It yields the protein CSARTGAKTDTQYF.

This clonotype was found many times. CDR3 residues: CSARSLRDNSPLHF. CDR3 in DNA: TGCAGTGCTAGGAGCCTCAGGGATAATTCACCCCTCCACTTT. The chain combines TRBV20-1 with TRBJ1-6; a weak D match, TRBD1 (5 bases). V dropped 3 bases and J dropped 5 bases, with 11 bases sitting between them. The CDR3 covers 14 residues. From germline, CDR1 is DFQATT and CDR2 SNEGSKA (reference sequence).

This clonotype was recorded many times. The chain combines TRBV7-9 with TRBJ1-5, with D hard to call. The CDR3 spans 14 residues. CDR1 is SEHNR and CDR2 is FQNEAQ in the germline V gene (reference sequence). V was cut by 3 bases and J by 5 bases, with 11 bases left in between. This CDR3 reads CASSFEGQYQPQHF. DNA for the CDR3: TGTGCCAGCAGCTTTGAAGGGCAGTATCAGCCCCAGCATTTT.

This clonotype showed up just a few times. This rearrangement joins TRBV28 to TRBJ1-4; TRBD1 might be the D (6 bases). CDR1 MDHEN and CDR2 SYDVKM come from the germline V gene. CDR3 size: 16 residues. V was cut by 6 bases and J by 4 bases, with 18 bases left in between. Here the CDR3 DNA reads TGTGCCAGCAGCCATCCCCCGACAGGCCATAATGAAAAACTGTTTTTT. This encodes CASSHPPTGHNEKLFF.

This clonotype was picked up a small number of times. The chain combines TRBV18 with TRBJ1-1; no definite D call. Trimming took off 8 bases at V and 5 bases at J, with 15 bases between the two ends. There are 13 residues in the CDR3. Germline values: CDR1 KGHSH, CDR2 LQKENI. The DNA for the CDR3 is TGTGCCAGCCGCCCCTCCGGGAGGACTGAAGCTTTCTTT. This encodes CASRPSGRTEAFF.

A remark on this clonotype: This could be a read error, since a much larger clone is one nucleotide away. The genes are TRBV19 and TRBJ2-3, with D perhaps matching TRBD2 (5 bases). The germline V gene encodes CDR1 LNHDA and CDR2 SQIVND (reference sequence). The CDR3 covers 13 residues. CDR3 bases: TGTGCCAGTAGTCTCGGGGTCGCAGATGCGCAGTATTTT. It yields the protein CASSLGVADAQYF.

The table lists this clonotype with many counts. The gene calls are TRBV3-1 and TRBJ2-5; TRBD1 agrees at 7 bases. Germline V gene lookup returns CDR1 LGHDT and CDR2 YNNKEL (reference sequence). This CDR3 is built from 12 residues. After removal of 8 bases from V and 5 bases from J, the junction contained 5 bases not matched to a gene. The CDR3 nucleotides are TGTGCCAGCCGGGACAGCGGCGAGACCCAGTACTTC. This translates into CASRDSGETQYF.

This clonotype was counted a few times. At one end, the junction sequence differs from germline, possibly due to a read error. This chain links TRBV12-3 or TRBV12-4 with TRBJ2-3, with D possibly TRBD2 on 5 matching bases. The CDR3 spans 12 residues. For the CDR3, the DNA is TGTGCCAGCAGTCTAGCAGCCGATACGCAGTATTTT. It codes for CASSLAADTQYF.

This clonotype was counted at least ten times. CDR3 sequence: CSAQMALFGGPPLHF. CDR3 in DNA: TGCAGCGCCCAAATGGCCCTCTTTGGGGGGCCACCCCTCCACTTT. The chain links TRBV29-1 to TRBJ1-6, with D possibly matching TRBD1 (6 bases). There are 15 residues in the CDR3. V was pared by 7 bases and J by 11 bases, with 24 bases between. CDR1 and CDR2 from the germline V gene are SQVTM and ANQGSEA.